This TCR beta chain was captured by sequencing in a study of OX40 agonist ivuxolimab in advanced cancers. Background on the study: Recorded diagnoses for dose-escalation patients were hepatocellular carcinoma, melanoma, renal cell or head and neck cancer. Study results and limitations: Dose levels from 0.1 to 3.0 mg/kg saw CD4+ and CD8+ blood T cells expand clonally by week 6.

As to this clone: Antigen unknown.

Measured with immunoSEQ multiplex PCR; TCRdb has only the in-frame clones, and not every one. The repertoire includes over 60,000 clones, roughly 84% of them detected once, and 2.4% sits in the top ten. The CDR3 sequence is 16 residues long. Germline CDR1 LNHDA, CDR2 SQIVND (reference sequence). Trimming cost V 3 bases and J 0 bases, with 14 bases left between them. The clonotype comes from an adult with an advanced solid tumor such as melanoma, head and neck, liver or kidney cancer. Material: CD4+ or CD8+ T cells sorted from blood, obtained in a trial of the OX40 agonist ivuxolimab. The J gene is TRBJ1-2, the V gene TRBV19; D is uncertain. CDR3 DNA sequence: TGTGCCAGTAGTATCTCTCGTCTGGGAGCTAACTATGGCTACACCTTC. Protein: CASSISRLGANYGYTF.